This entry concerns a single T cell receptor (beta chain). This record belongs to a study of blood T cell repertoires in COVID-19. Study in general: Acute-phase and convalescent COVID-19 samples originated in the United States, Italy and Spain. PBMCs, B-cell-depleted T cells, or T cells provided the cDNA or gDNA that made up the material.

Per the authors' pipeline: Reference gene primer amplification in the assay estimated nucleated cell counts. The data were produced by immunoSEQ multiplex PCR, yet TCRdb's version contains in-frame clones alone and is incomplete. V and J calls and clone size are copied from that table; D and trimming were computed from the DNA. The table records roughly 66,000 clones, 91% of them present only once. Germline V gene sequence: CDR1 MNHEY, CDR2 SVGEGT. Trimming removed 6 bases at V and 5 bases at J, with 8 bases between. The CDR3 sequence is 12 residues long. The rearrangement links TRBV6-2 or TRBV6-3 to TRBJ2-1; possibly TRBD1 for D (5 bases). The sequence came from a human donor with active COVID-19. The donor label of this sample is uncertain. The sample was peripheral blood. CDR3 nucleotides: TGTGCCAGCAGCGACAGTAACAATGAGCAGTTCTTC. Amino acids: CASSDSNNEQFF.